This passage covers 13 T cell receptor beta chains from one sample sequenced in a study of technical replicates of blood from a handful of donors (dated by TCRdb to 2015 to 2018). Library method: the immunoSEQ multiplex PCR assay. Sourced from immuneACCESS, this table was stored by TCRdb with only in-frame sequences that have V and J called. A share of the clones is absent; for the studies checked, an unresolved V gene accounts for under half, and the remainder has no known explanation. Here the sample has around 9,000 clones; 91% occur a single time. Jointly, the top ten make up roughly 10% of the sample. Source material: PBMCs. These receptor sequences come from a human donor in good health.

The J gene is TRBJ2-2, the V gene TRBV4-2, with TRBD2 identical over 7 bases. CDR3 size: 17 residues. The germline V gene encodes CDR1 LGHNA and CDR2 YNFKEQ. V lost 0 bases and J lost 4; bases outside the gene matches: 8. CDR3 region: CASSQEGPAGTTGELFF. CDR3 nucleotide sequence: TGTGCCAGCAGCCAAGAAGGGCCAGCGGGGACCACCGGGGAGCTGTTTTTT.

The CDR3: CASSAVAGVIYEQYF. DNA of the CDR3: TGCGCCAGCAGCGCCGTTGCGGGAGTCATATACGAGCAGTACTTC. The chain links TRBV5-1 to TRBJ2-7; 7 bases fit TRBD2. In germline, CDR1 is SGHRS, CDR2 YFSETQ. The CDR3 is 15 residues long. The junction had 11 bases not matched to a gene; V was cut back by 4 bases and J by 4 bases.

The genes are TRBV25-1 and TRBJ2-1; tentative D call: TRBD1 (5 bases). Germline V gene sequence: CDR1 MGHDK, CDR2 SYGVNS. The CDR3 loop spans 12 amino acids. Trimming took 6 bases from V and 2 from J, leaving 5 bases between them. The CDR3 DNA reads as TGTGCCAGCAGGGGGCCCTACAATGAGCAGTTCTTC. Protein sequence: CASRGPYNEQFF.

This chain connects TRBV5-4 to TRBJ2-1; TRBD2 agrees at 9 bases. Trimming at V came to 2 bases and at J to 7 bases, leaving 10 bases not matched to a gene. The CDR3 consists of 16 residues. Germline V lookup: CDR1 SGHNT, CDR2 YYREEE (reference sequence). The DNA for the CDR3 is TGTGCCAGCAGCTTTGAGGGCCTAGCGGGGAAAAATGAGCAGTTCTTC. Amino acid sequence: CASSFEGLAGKNEQFF.

The rearrangement uses TRBV6-5 and TRBJ2-7; D unresolved. Per the germline V gene, CDR1 is MNHEY and CDR2 is SVGAGI. The CDR3 is 12 residues long. The V gene lost 0 bases and the J gene lost 6 bases, with 6 bases spanning the gap. CDR3 DNA sequence: TGTGCCAGCAGTTACTCGTCGGGCGAGCAGTACTTC. Residues: CASSYSSGEQYF.

CDR3 amino acids: CASSVGMDRDEQYF. The DNA of the CDR3 is TGTGCCAGCAGCGTGGGGATGGACAGGGACGAGCAGTACTTC. The chain links TRBV5-6 to TRBJ2-7; 8 bases fit TRBD1. Germline V gene sequence: CDR1 SGHDT, CDR2 YYEEEE. The CDR3 totals 14 residues. With V trimmed by 4 bases and J by 5 bases, 8 bases remained unmatched.

The genes are TRBV10-3 and TRBJ1-5; D call uncertain. The germline gives CDR1 ENHRY, CDR2 SYGVKD. Trimming stripped 10 bases from V and 6 bases from J, with 10 bases between. CDR3 length: 11 residues. CDR3 sequence reads: CATWGAQPQHF. CDR3 in DNA: TGTGCCACCTGGGGAGCTCAGCCCCAGCATTTT.

This chain joins TRBV7-8 and TRBJ2-7; TRBD1 matches at 8 bases. Germline V gives CDR1 SGHVS, CDR2 FQNEAQ. This CDR3 region has 16 residues. V trimming: 1 base; J trimming: 2 bases; junction bases outside the gene matches: 7. The CDR3 DNA reads as TGTGCCAGCAGCTTAGGGCAGGGGGCGAGGACCTACGAGCAGTACTTC. It codes for CASSLGQGARTYEQYF. Full variable domain (remainder filled in from reference TRBV7-8 and TRBJ2-7): GAGVSQSPRYKVAKRGQDVALRCDPISGHVSLFWYQQALGQGPEFLTYFQNEAQLDKSGLPSDRFFAERPEGSVSTLKIQRTQQEDSAVYLCASSLGQGARTYEQYFGPGTRLTVT.

This chain joins TRBV10-3 and TRBJ2-2; TRBD1 aligns across 9 bases. This CDR3 has 15 residues. Germline V gene data show CDR1 as ENHRY and CDR2 as SYGVKD. V gave up 5 bases and J gave up 1 base; unmatched junction bases: 2. DNA for the CDR3: TGTGCCATCAGTCCGGGACAGGGGAACACCGGGGAGCTGTTTTTT. This encodes CAISPGQGNTGELFF.

Written as DNA, the CDR3 is TGTGCCAGCAGAGGACAGCCTTCTGGCTACACCTTC. This gives the protein CASRGQPSGYTF. This chain uses TRBV28 with TRBJ1-2; D possibly corresponds to TRBD1 (6 bases). This CDR3 contains 12 residues. CDR1 is MDHEN and CDR2 is SYDVKM in the germline V gene. Trimming removed 6 bases at V and 7 bases at J, with 12 bases between.

The rearrangement links TRBV19 to TRBJ2-2; D perhaps matches TRBD2 (5 bases). The CDR3 extends over 14 amino acids. Germline V gene data show CDR1 as LNHDA and CDR2 as SQIVND (reference sequence). Trimming removed 5 bases at V and 7 bases at J, with 14 bases between. CDR3 sequence (DNA): TGTGCCAGTAGTCCTCATAACGGGAACGGGGAGCTGTTTTTT. This gives the protein CASSPHNGNGELFF.

The rearrangement joins TRBV9 to TRBJ2-3, with D possibly TRBD2 on 5 matching bases. The CDR3 has 16 residues. CDR1 and CDR2 from the germline V gene are SGDLS and YYNGEE. Trimming took 0 bases from V and 0 from J, leaving 11 bases between them. The CDR3 DNA is TGTGCCAGCAGCGTAGAACCTAGCCCTAGCACAGATACGCAGTATTTT. Translated: CASSVEPSPSTDTQYF.

The CDR3 bases are TGTGCCTGGAGTCCCAGCGGTATCTACAATGAGCAGTTCTTC. Translation: CAWSPSGIYNEQFF. J is TRBJ2-1 and V is TRBV30, with a possible D match to TRBD2 (5 bases). Germline CDR1 reads GTSNPN; CDR2 reads SVGIG (reference sequence). There are 14 residues in the CDR3. V was clipped by 2 bases and J by 3 bases, with 11 bases between them.